The clone carrying this T cell receptor (beta chain) occurred many times. Its antigen is as yet unknown. The sample originates from a study of T cells in Graves' hyperthyroidism and ophthalmopathy. Study at large: Specimen type is peripheral blood, collected at initial diagnosis prior to any treatment.

V was pared by 2 bases and J by 0 bases, with 6 bases between. The CDR3 contains 14 residues. The germline V gene has CDR1 SGDLS and CDR2 YYNGEE. Findings and caveats of the study: Most thyroid clonotypes expanded above 0.001 appeared in blood too. A median roughly six months before onset, the model predicted ophthalmopathy.

Template material for amplifying TCR beta CDR3 regions consisted of RNA transcripts. Carried out on the TCR CDR3, a first-round RT-PCR used the HTBI primer set. In TCRdb, the multiplex PCR reads were re-called with MiXCR into one record per CDR3 protein. The sample lists some 360,000 distinct CDR3 sequences; 15% to 20% were seen once. The rearrangement joins TRBV9 to TRBJ1-5; D unresolved. The sample consisted of blood. The receptor's source is a woman in her forties with Graves' ophthalmopathy. CDR3 sequence (DNA): TGTGCCAGCAGCGTGAAGGATAGCAATCAGCCCCAGCATTTT. Its protein is CASSVKDSNQPQHF.